Presented here are 13 T cell receptor beta chains from one specimen sequenced in a study of read filtering for tumor transcriptome and immune sequencing. From roughly 0.4 ug of RNA, a library with molecular barcoded alpha/delta and beta/gamma adaptors was made. TCRdb used MiXCR to reprocess the reads, holding one entry per CDR3 protein. The sample includes tens of thousands of distinct CDR3 sequences, approximately 21% seen only once; the top ten take about an eighth. The sequenced sample consisted of a population of CD138-negative cells sorted from bone marrow. The receptors originated from a donor aged 40 or over with multiple myeloma.

This clonotype was seen many times. This chain connects TRBV29-1 to TRBJ2-7; D perhaps matches TRBD2 (6 bases). The CDR3 covers 13 residues. Germline V gene lookup returns CDR1 SQVTM and CDR2 ANQGSEA. With 4 bases removed from V and 2 bases from J, the gap between germline ends came to 12 bases. In nucleotides, the CDR3 is TGCAGCGTTGGGAGGGCGGCGGCCTACGAGCAGTACTTC. Its protein product is CSVGRAAAYEQYF.

This clonotype has a count of ten or more. The chain is built from TRBV7-9 and TRBJ1-4; tentatively, D is TRBD1 (6 bases). Trimming pared 5 bases from V and 6 bases from J, leaving 16 bases between. This CDR3 has 15 amino acids. Germline V gene data show CDR1 as SEHNR and CDR2 as FQNEAQ (reference sequence). CDR3 amino acids: CASSPSGGLHEKLFF. The CDR3 DNA follows: TGTGCCAGCAGCCCCTCGGGGGGGCTCCATGAAAAACTGTTTTTT.

This clonotype appeared many times. The V and J genes are TRBV5-1 and TRBJ1-5; perhaps TRBD1 as D (5 bases). Germline loops: CDR1 SGHRS, CDR2 YFSETQ. V was clipped by 0 bases and J by 0 bases, with 7 bases between them. CDR3 length: 15 amino acids. The CDR3 is CASSLGQSSNQPQHF. The CDR3 region has the DNA TGCGCCAGCAGCTTGGGACAGAGTAGCAATCAGCCCCAGCATTTT.

As to this clonotype: It may be a read error: a sequence one base away is much more abundant. This chain connects TRBV27 to TRBJ2-7; 11 nucleotides align to TRBD1. Germline V lookup: CDR1 MNHEY, CDR2 SMNVEV (reference sequence). CDR3 length: 18 residues. The CDR3 DNA reads as TGTGCCAGCAGTTCCGGGACAGGGGGAACATCGAGCTCCTACGAGCAGAACTTC. It specifies CASSSGTGGTSSSYEQNF.

V gene TRBV29-1 combines with J gene TRBJ2-5; the D is unclear. The CDR3 covers 12 residues. V lost 4 bases to trimming and J lost 0 bases, with 6 bases between them. Germline V gene sequence: CDR1 SQVTM, CDR2 ANQGSEA. The CDR3 sequence: CSVALNQETQYF. CDR3 in DNA: TGCAGCGTTGCGCTCAACCAAGAGACCCAGTACTTC.

In this sample, this clonotype turned up many times. The chain recombines TRBV7-2 with TRBJ2-6; D tentatively fits TRBD1 or TRBD2 (6 bases each). CDR1 is SGHTA and CDR2 is FQGNSA in the germline V gene. Trimming stripped 3 bases from V and 2 bases from J, with 8 bases between. The CDR3 extends over 15 amino acids. Here the CDR3 reads CASSLGGTGANVLTF. The CDR3 region has the DNA TGTGCCAGCAGCTTGGGGGGCACTGGGGCCAACGTCCTGACTTTC.

This clonotype was observed at least ten times. The chain links TRBV21-1 to TRBJ2-7; the table's D call, TRBD1, was not checked against the DNA. TRBV21-1 is listed as a pseudogene. The CDR3 is made up of 15 amino acids. CDR3 amino acids: CASKPGTPTFYEQYF. CDR3 nucleotides: TGTGCCAGCAAACCCGGGACACCTACTTTCTACGAGCAGTACTTC.

The table lists this clonotype with many counts. The CDR3 nucleotides read TGTGCCAGCAGACGATCAGGTACTGAAGCTTTCTTT. Amino acids: CASRRSGTEAFF. V usage is TRBV27 and J usage is TRBJ1-1, with D hard to call. The CDR3 extends over 12 amino acids. The V gene lost 6 bases and the J gene lost 5 bases, with 10 bases spanning the gap. Germline CDR1 reads MNHEY; CDR2 reads SMNVEV (reference sequence).

Points on this clonotype: This clone may be a read error of a much larger clone one base away. The V gene is TRBV18, the J gene TRBJ2-7, with 7 bases lining up with TRBD1. The CDR3 totals 13 residues. Germline-derived CDR1 and CDR2 are KGHSH and LQKENI. In DNA, the CDR3 is TGTACCAGCTCACCTAGGACAGGTCTGGAGCAGTACTTC. Encoded protein: CTSSPRTGLEQYF.

This clonotype has ten or more counts. The chain employs TRBV6-1 and TRBJ1-1; 8 nucleotides align to TRBD1. This CDR3 has 14 amino acids. CDR1 and CDR2 (germline): MNHNS, SASEGT. Trimming took 10 bases from V and 0 from J; bases not matched to a gene: 7. In nucleotides, the CDR3 is TGTGCCACCGGACAGGGACCGATGAACACTGAAGCTTTCTTT. As protein: CATGQGPMNTEAFF.

In its sample, this clonotype was seen many times. This chain connects TRBV10-3 to TRBJ2-3; D remains ambiguous. The CDR3 consists of 12 residues. V was cut by 4 bases and J by 7 bases, with 9 bases left in between. Germline CDR1 is ENHRY and CDR2 is SYGVKD. In DNA, the CDR3 is TGTGCCATCAGTGGCGAGAGTTATACGCAGTATTTT. Protein sequence: CAISGESYTQYF.

This clonotype is medium-sized (0.01 to 0.1%) by share. CDR3 residues: CASSLVAGGFNEQFF. Here the CDR3 DNA reads TGTGCCAGCAGTTTAGTAGCGGGGGGGTTCAATGAGCAGTTCTTC. This chain connects TRBV27 to TRBJ2-1, with 11 bases matching TRBD2. CDR3 length: 15 residues. Trimming at V came to 2 bases and at J to 6 bases, leaving 3 bases not matched to a gene. CDR1 and CDR2 from the germline V gene are MNHEY and SMNVEV (reference sequence).

This clonotype was seen ten or more times. V gene TRBV11-2 combines with J gene TRBJ1-5; unclear D gene. The V and J ends lost 5 bases and 3 bases respectively, with 8 bases between them. The CDR3 runs to 13 residues. The V gene's germline CDR1 is SGHAT and CDR2 FQNNGV. CDR3 coding DNA: TGTGCCAGCAGCGGGTTCGACAATCAGCCCCAGCATTTT. It is translated as CASSGFDNQPQHF.